One T cell receptor beta chain is described in this entry. The limits of the CDR3 on the DNA are not certain, so only TCRdb's listed CDR3 is given. These data come from a study of chemoradiotherapy in HPV16-positive cancers. Germline V CDR1 and CDR2: MNHEY, SMNVEV (reference sequence). The CDR3 is 17 amino acids long, termini counted. Clones were read by immunoSEQ multiplex PCR, and TCRdb kept only the in-frame ones, dropping some. This table has about 32,000 clones, more than 70% appearing once. Over chemoradiotherapy, repertoires were sampled more than once. The source is a human donor with HPV-associated anogenital cancer. J is TRBJ2-1 and V is TRBV27; the table assigns TRBD2, which was not confirmed against the DNA. Source: blood, taken from a patient who underwent chemoradiotherapy. CDR3: CASSFGLGTTGGQLLFF.